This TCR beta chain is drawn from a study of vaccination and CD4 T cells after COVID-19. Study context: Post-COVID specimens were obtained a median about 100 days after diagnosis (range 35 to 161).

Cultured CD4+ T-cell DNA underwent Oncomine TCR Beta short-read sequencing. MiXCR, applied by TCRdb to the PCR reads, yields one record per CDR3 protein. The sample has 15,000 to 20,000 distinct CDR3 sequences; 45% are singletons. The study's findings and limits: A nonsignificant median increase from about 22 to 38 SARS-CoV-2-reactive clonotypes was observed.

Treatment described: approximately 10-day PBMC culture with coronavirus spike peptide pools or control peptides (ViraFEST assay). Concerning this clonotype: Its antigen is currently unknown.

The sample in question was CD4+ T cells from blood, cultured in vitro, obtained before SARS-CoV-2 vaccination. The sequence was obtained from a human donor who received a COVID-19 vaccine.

The CDR3 is CASSLGRDREETQYF. The CDR3 bases are TGTGCCAGCAGCTTGGGCCGAGACAGGGAAGAGACCCAGTACTTC. The chain is built from TRBV7-7 and TRBJ2-5, with 7 bases lining up with TRBD1. Germline trimming cut 3 bases from V and 3 bases from J; bases unmatched to any gene: 7. From germline, CDR1 is SSHAT and CDR2 FNYEAQ (reference sequence). The CDR3 consists of 15 residues.